The rows below give T cell receptor beta chains drawn from one sample of a study of cytomegalovirus exposure and HLA in healthy donors. The table came from immunoSEQ multiplex PCR; TCRdb's copy has only in-frame clones and leaves some out. The sample contains 200,000 to 250,000 clones, around 73% of which appear only once. Sample: PBMCs. The receptors here all came from a male donor in good health and CMV-seronegative. The CDR3 runs from the conserved cysteine through the conserved F or W. The D gene is left open where the match is weak. Some rows mark clone size as missing; the rest say once, few, many or name a class of expanded clone.

d_call	clone_size	j_call	v_call	cdr3_nt	cdr3_aa
.	.	TRBJ1-2	TRBV6-5	TGTGCCAGCAGTTACTACCTCGTGGGGCCCTTTTATGGCTACACCTTC	CASSYYLVGPFYGYTF
TRBD1	.	TRBJ1-5	TRBV6-1	TGTGCCAGTGGGGACAGGTCGAAACAGCCCCAGCATTTT	CASGDRSKQPQHF
TRBD1	.	TRBJ1-4	TRBV19	TGTGCCAGTAGCCAACGCGGGACAGAATATCTTGCAACTAATGAAAAACTGTTTTTT	CASSQRGTEYLATNEKLFF
.	.	TRBJ2-5	TRBV25-1	TGTGCCAGCAGTGATGAAAACGTGGTGGAGGAGACCCAGTACTTC	CASSDENVVEETQYF
TRBD2	.	TRBJ2-7	TRBV5-6	TGTGCCAGCAGCTTGGTGACTAGCGGGAGCCCCTACGAGCAGTACTTC	CASSLVTSGSPYEQYF
TRBD2	.	TRBJ2-1	TRBV5-6	TGTGCCAGCAGCTTGGGGACTAGCGGGATCTCCTACTACAATGAGCAGTTCTTC	CASSLGTSGISYYNEQFF
TRBD2	.	TRBJ2-3	TRBV7-3	TGTGCCAGCAGCTTAAATCCCGCGGGAGGGAATACGCAGTATTTT	CASSLNPAGGNTQYF
TRBD1	.	TRBJ2-7	TRBV18	TGTGCCAGCTCACAACCGGGACAGGGCCTTTACGAGCAGTACTTC	CASSQPGQGLYEQYF
TRBD2	.	TRBJ2-7	TRBV5-1	TGCGCCAGCAGATCCGGGACTACCTACGAGCAGTACTTC	CASRSGTTYEQYF
.	once	TRBJ2-3	TRBV5-6	TGTGCCAGCAGCTTAGACATAGGAAGCACAGATACGCAGTATTTT	CASSLDIGSTDTQYF
.	.	TRBJ2-2	TRBV5-6	TGTGCCAGCAGCTTGGGTGCCCTTAGCGGAGACACCGGGGAGCTGTTTTTT	CASSLGALSGDTGELFF
TRBD1	.	TRBJ2-5	TRBV6-5	TGTGCCAGCAGTTACATCGGGACAGGGGTAGAGACCCAGTACTTC	CASSYIGTGVETQYF
TRBD1	.	TRBJ2-7	TRBV7-9	TGTGCCAGCAGCTCCCTAGGGGGCTGGGACGAGCAGTACTTC	CASSSLGGWDEQYF
.	.	TRBJ1-1	TRBV29-1	TGCAGCGTCGCGACAGGAGAGGCCACTGAAGCTTTCTTT	CSVATGEATEAFF
.	.	TRBJ2-1	TRBV28	TGTGCCAGCAGTGGAGTCCCTAACTACAATGAGCAGTTCTTC	CASSGVPNYNEQFF
TRBD1	.	TRBJ1-4	TRBV28	TGTGCCAGCACAGGGGGCTTGAAACACGGAACTGAAAAACTGTTTTTT	CASTGGLKHGTEKLFF
TRBD2	once	TRBJ2-3	TRBV28	TGTGCCAGCAGCTCCCCTGGCGGGACTAGCGGGAGGGCGCAGTATTTT	CASSSPGGTSGRAQYF
TRBD1	.	TRBJ1-3	TRBV6-1	TGTGCCAGCAGTGCACAGGGGGCTTCTGGAAACACCATATATTTT	CASSAQGASGNTIYF
TRBD1	few	TRBJ2-7	TRBV7-2	TGTGCCAGCAGCTCCCAATCCGGGACAGGGTCCCACGAGCAGTACTTC	CASSSQSGTGSHEQYF
TRBD1	once	TRBJ2-1	TRBV7-9	TGTGCCAGCAGCTTAGCGCGAGGGACAGGGAGGTCGAATGAGCAGTTCTTC	CASSLARGTGRSNEQFF
TRBD1	.	TRBJ2-7	TRBV29-1	TGCAGCGCCATCACCGGGACAGGAGTCTACGAGCAGTACTTC	CSAITGTGVYEQYF
.	.	TRBJ2-1	TRBV6-6	TGTGCCAGCGGGGACTCCTACTCCTACAATGAGCAGTTCTTC	CASGDSYSYNEQFF
.	few	TRBJ2-7	TRBV28	TGTGCCAGCAGTTTAGTGTCAGGATACGAGCAGTACTTC	CASSLVSGYEQYF
.	once	TRBJ2-6	TRBV21-1	TGTGCCAGCAGCGACGAAAGGTACGGGGGCTCTGGGGCCAACGTCCTGACTTTC	CASSDERYGGSGANVLTF
TRBD2	.	TRBJ2-7	TRBV7-2	TGTGCCAGCAGCTTGGGACCGACTAGCGGGAGTTACGAGCAGTACTTC	CASSLGPTSGSYEQYF
.	once	TRBJ2-4	TRBV10-2	TGCGCCAGCAGGGCATACAGTGTTGACATTCAGTACTTC	CASRAYSVDIQYF
.	.	TRBJ2-5	TRBV2	TGTGCCAGCAGTGAGCCCCGAGAGGAGGAGACCCAGTACTTC	CASSEPREEETQYF
.	.	TRBJ1-1	TRBV7-9	TGTTCCAGCAGCTCAGCTTATACTGAAGCTTTCTTT	CSSSSAYTEAFF
.	.	TRBJ1-5	TRBV19	TGTGCCAGTAGTTTTCAGGGGTCCTCCAATCAGCCCCAGCATTTT	CASSFQGSSNQPQHF
.	.	TRBJ1-1	TRBV7-9	TGTTCCAGCAGCTTAGGCGAACTGAAAGCTTTCTTT	CSSSLGELKAFF
.	once	TRBJ2-1	TRBV27	TGTGCCAGCACCATAGCCGGAGCCTACAATGAGCAGTTCTTC	CASTIAGAYNEQFF
.	.	TRBJ2-7	TRBV9	TGTGCCAGCAGCGTAGCTCTGAAGGGGTACGAGCAGTACTTC	CASSVALKGYEQYF
.	.	TRBJ2-3	TRBV2	TGTGCCAGCAGTGGTTTGGTGCGGACAGTCAATAGCACAGATACGCAGTATTTT	CASSGLVRTVNSTDTQYF
.	.	TRBJ1-5	TRBV5-4	TGTGCCAGCAGCAACGGAGGGGGGGACCAGCCCCAGCATTTT	CASSNGGGDQPQHF
.	once	TRBJ2-2	TRBV7-8	TGTGCCAGCAGCTGGTCAGGGATCCCGAACACCGGGGAGCTGTTTTTT	CASSWSGIPNTGELFF
.	.	TRBJ1-5	TRBV19	TGTGCCAGTAGTATAGATCGGGGGGCGCTTCAGCCCCAGCATTTT	CASSIDRGALQPQHF
TRBD1	.	TRBJ1-4	TRBV2	TGTGCCAGCAGTACCGGACAGGCGGTTAATGAAAAACTGTTTTTT	CASSTGQAVNEKLFF
TRBD1	.	TRBJ1-1	TRBV7-2	TGTGCCAGCAGCCGCCCCCAGGGGGGAAGGACTGAAGCTTTCTTT	CASSRPQGGRTEAFF
TRBD2	.	TRBJ2-5	TRBV5-6	TGTGCCAGCAGCTTGCGGGAGGCTCAAGAGACCCAGTACTTC	CASSLREAQETQYF
.	.	TRBJ2-5	TRBV5-6	TGTGCCAGCAGCTTGGATACAGGATCAGAGACCCAGTACTTC	CASSLDTGSETQYF
TRBD1	.	TRBJ2-7	TRBV5-1	TGCGCCAGCAGCTTTAATCCAAATCCTGGGACAGGGTTTGGCTACGAGCAGTACTTC	CASSFNPNPGTGFGYEQYF
TRBD1	.	TRBJ1-1	TRBV15	TGTGCCACCAGCAGTCTCGACAGGGGCTACACTGAAGCTTTCTTT	CATSSLDRGYTEAFF
.	.	TRBJ2-7	TRBV27	TGTGCCAGCAGTCCGGGGAAAGGGGGTAGTGTAGGGCAGTACTTC	CASSPGKGGSVGQYF
TRBD1	.	TRBJ2-4	TRBV7-9	TGTGCCAGCAGCCCCCCAACGGACAGGGGACGAAACATTCAGTACTTC	CASSPPTDRGRNIQYF
.	.	TRBJ2-3	TRBV27	TGTGCCAGCGCCGCCGCCGGAGGGCCAACAGATACGCAGTATTTT	CASAAAGGPTDTQYF
TRBD1	.	TRBJ2-1	TRBV10-2	TGCGCCAGCAGTGGGTACAGGGGTGGCAATGAGCAGTTCTTC	CASSGYRGGNEQFF
TRBD2	.	TRBJ2-7	TRBV7-9	TGTGCCAGCAGCGACACTAGCGTCACGTCTAGGTTGCGGCAGTACTTC	CASSDTSVTSRLRQYF
TRBD1	.	TRBJ1-1	TRBV6-6	TGTGCCAGCAGCCTCGGGACAGCAGTGAACACTGAAGCTTTCTTT	CASSLGTAVNTEAFF
TRBD2	.	TRBJ2-2	TRBV6-1	TGTGCCAGCAAGCGGGACGAAACGAACACCGGGGAGCTGTTTTTT	CASKRDETNTGELFF
.	few	TRBJ1-1	TRBV10-3	TGTGCCATCAGTGACTCAGGGCTGAACACTGAAGCTTTCTTT	CAISDSGLNTEAFF
.	.	TRBJ2-3	TRBV15	TGTGCCACCAGCAGAGATCGGGAGGATACGCAGTATTTT	CATSRDREDTQYF
TRBD1	.	TRBJ2-7	TRBV7-9	TGTGCCAGCAGCTACACGACAGGGAGCAACGAGCAGTACTTC	CASSYTTGSNEQYF
TRBD1	.	TRBJ1-1	TRBV14	TGTGCCAGCAGCCAAGGGACAGGGCGTGAAGCTTTCTTT	CASSQGTGREAFF
.	.	TRBJ1-5	TRBV30	TGTGCCTGGAGTGTCGCAGGCAATCAGCCCCAGCATTTT	CAWSVAGNQPQHF
TRBD1	.	TRBJ2-2	TRBV2	TGTGCCAGCAGACGAACAGGGGCTGCCACCGGGGAGCTGTTTTTT	CASRRTGAATGELFF